The 19 T cell receptor beta chains below come from one sample, sequenced in a study of T-cell reconstitution after alpha-beta-depleted transplantation in children. For TCRbeta, the library was prepared with unique molecular identifiers. One entry per CDR3 protein results from TCRdb running MiXCR on the PCR reads. The sample carries fewer than 700,000 distinct CDR3 sequences, approximately 13% recorded once. The sample here was PBMCs, mostly from graft donor cells, taken 360 days after TCRalphabeta/CD19-depleted stem cell transplant. These TCRs come from a male patient between 10 and 17 years old who had a stem cell transplant for acute myeloid leukemia, so the T cells may come from the graft donor.

V gene TRBV20-1 combines with J gene TRBJ2-7; 9 bases match TRBD1. The CDR3 sequence is 13 residues long. The junction had 9 bases not matched to a gene; V was cut back by 6 bases and J by 6 bases. CDR1 is DFQATT and CDR2 is SNEGSKA in the germline V gene (reference sequence). The CDR3 DNA reads TGCAGTGCCGACAGGGGGGGGTCTAGCGAGCAGTACTTC. Amino acid sequence: CSADRGGSSEQYF.

This clonotype has a handful of counts. DNA of the CDR3: TGTGCCAGCAGCCCATCTGGACTAGCGGCCTACGAGCAGTACTTC. Translated, it gives CASSPSGLAAYEQYF. This chain joins TRBV3-1 and TRBJ2-7, with 10 nucleotides matching TRBD2. There are 15 residues in the CDR3. CDR1 is LGHDT and CDR2 is YNNKEL in the germline V gene (reference sequence). J was trimmed by 2 bases and V by 4 bases; bases with no gene match: 5.

A few counts support this clonotype. The V and J genes are TRBV27 and TRBJ2-3, with D possibly TRBD2 on 6 matching bases. CDR1 is MNHEY and CDR2 is SMNVEV in the germline V gene (reference sequence). V was pared by 5 bases and J by 1 base, with 13 bases between. CDR3 length equals 15 residues. The CDR3 is CASSGLGRRTDTQYF. Written as DNA, the CDR3 is TGTGCCAGCAGTGGGTTGGGGAGGCGCACAGATACGCAGTATTTT.

This clonotype came up a few times. The chain is built from TRBV10-3 and TRBJ2-7; 12 bases match TRBD2. V gave up 6 bases and J gave up 2 bases; unmatched junction bases: 11. The CDR3 runs to 17 residues. Germline V gives CDR1 ENHRY, CDR2 SYGVKD. As DNA, the CDR3 is TGTGCCATCAGCGGGACTAGCGGGCCTGTTTTCGCCTACGAGCAGTACTTC. This translates into CAISGTSGPVFAYEQYF.

A few counts support this clonotype. Here the CDR3 reads CASSSGTGGSDTQYF. The DNA for the CDR3 is TGTGCCAGCAGCTCCGGGACAGGGGGTTCAGATACGCAGTATTTT. This chain connects TRBV5-4 to TRBJ2-3; 11 positions agree with TRBD1. CDR1 is SGHNT, CDR2 YYREEE, per germline (reference sequence). Unmatched junction bases numbered 4, after V lost 3 bases and J lost 4 bases. This CDR3 is built from 15 residues.

This clonotype appeared a few times. The rearrangement links TRBV7-9 to TRBJ2-7; weak D call: TRBD1 (5 bases). The CDR3 totals 13 residues. The germline CDR1 and CDR2 sequences are SEHNR and FQNEAQ (reference sequence). Trimming removed 8 bases from V and 1 base from J, with 12 bases in between. The CDR3 DNA reads as TGTGCCAGCCTTCAGTCAGGGTCCTACGAGCAGTACTTC. Protein product: CASLQSGSYEQYF. Full variable domain (missing parts from reference TRBV7-9 and TRBJ2-7): DTGVSQNPRHKITKRGQNVTFRCDPISEHNRLYWYRQTLGQGPEFLTYFQNEAQLEKSRLLSDRFSAERPKGSFSTLEIQRTEQGDSAMYLCASLQSGSYEQYFGPGTRLTVT.

The rearrangement joins TRBV20-1 to TRBJ2-4; D is unclear. CDR1 and CDR2 from the germline V gene are DFQATT and SNEGSKA (reference sequence). The CDR3 length is 15 residues. V lost 3 bases and J 0 bases, leaving 12 bases between the germline ends. This CDR3 reads CSARTDLLAKNIQYF. The CDR3, as DNA: TGCAGTGCTAGGACCGATCTCCTAGCCAAAAACATTCAGTACTTC.

This clonotype was seen more than once but under ten times. The rearrangement uses TRBV27 and TRBJ2-3, with TRBD2 matching over 7 bases. This CDR3 is built from 15 residues. Germline values: CDR1 MNHEY, CDR2 SMNVEV (reference sequence). Trimming removed 3 bases from V and 2 bases from J; junction bases left unmatched: 5. The CDR3 bases are TGTGCCAGCAGTTTTAGCGGGCTAATCACAGATACGCAGTATTTT. It specifies CASSFSGLITDTQYF.

The sample holds a few counts of this clonotype. The V call is TRBV28, the J call TRBJ2-3, with D possibly being TRBD1 (6 bases). The CDR3 has 17 amino acids. V was shortened by 5 bases and J by 5 bases, with 23 bases between the two germline ends. CDR1 is MDHEN and CDR2 is SYDVKM in the germline V gene. CDR3 bases: TGTGCCAGCAGTCGAAGAGCAGGGGAGCTTGAAGGAGATACGCAGTATTTT. Translating gives CASSRRAGELEGDTQYF.

This clonotype showed up many times. This rearrangement joins TRBV9 to TRBJ2-7; 11 bases line up with TRBD1. Trimming removed 4 bases from V and 7 bases from J; junction bases left unmatched: 10. The CDR3 contains 15 residues. The V gene's germline CDR1 is SGDLS and CDR2 YYNGEE. CDR3 DNA: TGTGCCAGCAGCCCAGGGGACAGGGGGTTTGAAGAGCAGTACTTC. This gives the protein CASSPGDRGFEEQYF.

This clonotype was counted at least ten times. This rearrangement joins TRBV20-1 to TRBJ2-7; the match to TRBD2 covers 10 bases. After removal of 7 bases from V and 3 bases from J, the junction contained 6 bases not matched to a gene. The length of the CDR3 is 13 residues. Germline lookup yields CDR1 DFQATT and CDR2 SNEGSKA (reference sequence). The CDR3 DNA sequence: TGCAGTGTCGAAGGGACTAGCGACTACGAGCAGTACTTC. It encodes CSVEGTSDYEQYF.

In this sample, this clonotype turned up many times. The gene calls are TRBV2 and TRBJ2-7; D uncertain. Trimming removed 4 bases from V and 0 bases from J, with 10 bases in between. CDR3 size: 14 residues. Germline V gene sequence: CDR1 SNHLY, CDR2 FYNNEI. The CDR3 is CASSAGSFSYEQYF. DNA of the CDR3: TGTGCCAGCAGTGCGGGCTCCTTCTCCTACGAGCAGTACTTC.

The chain links TRBV2 to TRBJ2-7; 7 nucleotides agree with TRBD1. The CDR3 is 15 amino acids. The trim removed 4 bases at V and 5 bases at J, leaving 11 bases unmatched. Germline loops: CDR1 SNHLY, CDR2 FYNNEI. The CDR3 DNA is TGTGCCAGCAGTGGAGGACAGGTTACGCTCAACGAGCAGTACTTC. Its protein is CASSGGQVTLNEQYF. The whole variable domain, filled in from reference TRBV2 and TRBJ2-7, reads EPEVTQTPSHQVTQMGQEVILRCVPISNHLYFYWYRQILGQKVEFLVSFYNNEISEKSEIFDDQFSVERPDGSNFTLKIRSTKLEDSAMYFCASSGGQVTLNEQYFGPGTRLTVT.

This clonotype turned up a few times. This chain joins TRBV12-3 or TRBV12-4 and TRBJ2-3, with D tentatively TRBD1 (5 bases). Trimming removed 4 bases from V and 2 bases from J, with 13 bases in between. The CDR3 has 15 amino acids. CDR3 region: CASSSVRGFTDTQYF. CDR3 sequence (DNA): TGTGCCAGCAGTTCCGTTAGGGGTTTCACAGATACGCAGTATTTT.

This clonotype was found a few times. V gene TRBV11-2 combines with J gene TRBJ2-2, with no clear D. Trimming cost V 5 bases and J 4 bases, with 11 bases left between them. CDR3 length: 14 residues. Per the germline V gene, CDR1 is SGHAT and CDR2 is FQNNGV. The CDR3 DNA sequence: TGTGCCAGCAGCCCCCGTGGCAGCACCGGGGAGCTGTTTTTT. It translates to CASSPRGSTGELFF.

The chain combines TRBV3-1 with TRBJ2-1, with 8 bases that match TRBD2. The junction had 9 bases not matched to a gene; V was cut back by 11 bases and J by 0 bases. The CDR3 is made up of 15 amino acids. The germline CDR1 and CDR2 sequences are LGHDT and YNNKEL (reference sequence). The CDR3 DNA sequence: TGTGCCGCCCGAAAGCGGGGGAGCTCCTACAATGAGCAGTTCTTC. It yields the protein CAARKRGSSYNEQFF.

The J gene is TRBJ2-3, the V gene TRBV29-1; no firm D call. Germline CDR1 is SQVTM and CDR2 is ANQGSEA. The V gene lost 3 bases and the J gene lost 6 bases, with 16 bases spanning the gap. This CDR3 spans 14 amino acids. CDR3 loop: CSVESSLLYDTQYF. The CDR3 nucleotides read TGCAGCGTTGAGAGTAGCCTCCTTTATGATACGCAGTATTTT.

This chain uses TRBV7-2 with TRBJ2-4; D unclear. Trimming left V 5 bases short and J 0 bases short, with 14 bases between. The CDR3 contains 16 residues. CDR1 is SGHTA, CDR2 FQGNSA, per germline. The CDR3 sequence is CASSPYETEAKNIQYF. The CDR3 DNA follows: TGTGCCAGCAGCCCTTATGAGACGGAAGCCAAAAACATTCAGTACTTC.

This clonotype occurred a few times. The rearrangement uses TRBV6-2 or TRBV6-3 and TRBJ2-2; the D is unclear. The CDR3 has 16 residues. From germline, CDR1 is MNHEY and CDR2 SVGEGT. V shed 0 bases and J shed 3 bases, with 11 bases lying between them. The CDR3 coding sequence is TGTGCCAGCAGTTACTCGGACCTCGGTTACACCGGGGAGCTGTTTTTT. It specifies CASSYSDLGYTGELFF.